Each of the 21 T cell receptor beta chains below was sequenced from the same sample in a study of spatial heterogeneity in lung cancer. MiXCR, applied by TCRdb to the 5' RACE reads, yields one record per CDR3 protein. The sample has about 120,000 distinct CDR3 sequences, 9% to 15% seen once. The time point: blood at routine non-recurrence follow-up after resection. Unsorted whole RNA from tumor, nontumor lung or frozen PBMC underwent sequencing. Sequences were derived from PBMCs, sampled at follow-up. These receptors all come from a male donor with early-stage non-small cell lung cancer.

This clonotype was recorded many times. The chain is built from TRBV27 and TRBJ2-7, with 10 bases matching TRBD1. In germline, CDR1 is MNHEY, CDR2 SMNVEV (reference sequence). Losses at the gene ends were 8 bases for V and 2 bases for J; bases not matched to a gene: 0. The CDR3 loop spans 12 amino acids. This CDR3 reads CASGTGAYEQYF. CDR3 nucleotides: TGTGCCAGCGGGACAGGGGCCTACGAGCAGTACTTC.

V usage is TRBV7-9 and J usage is TRBJ2-5; possible D gene TRBD1, 6 bases. CDR1 SEHNR and CDR2 FQNEAQ come from the germline V gene (reference sequence). V was clipped by 4 bases and J by 7 bases, with 13 bases between them. This CDR3 spans 13 amino acids. In DNA, the CDR3 is TGTGCCAGCAGCTCCGGACAGCGTGGGACCCAGTACTTC. This gives the protein CASSSGQRGTQYF.

The rearrangement uses TRBV7-2 and TRBJ1-1, with 9 positions matching TRBD1. In germline, CDR1 is SGHTA, CDR2 FQGNSA. This CDR3 region has 14 residues. Trimming at V came to 5 bases and at J to 7 bases, leaving 8 bases not matched to a gene. The CDR3 DNA follows: TGTGCCAGCAGCCCATTTCAGGGACAGGGTGAAGCTTTCTTT. As protein: CASSPFQGQGEAFF.

V is TRBV5-1 and J is TRBJ2-7; D gene uncertain. Germline CDR1 is SGHRS and CDR2 is YFSETQ. Between the trimmed V and J ends, which lost 4 bases and 0 bases, there was a span of 5 bases. The length of the CDR3 is 12 residues. The chain's CDR3 is CASSQPSYEQYF. CDR3 DNA: TGCGCCAGCAGCCAACCCTCCTACGAGCAGTACTTC.

This clonotype showed up just a few times. V usage is TRBV12-3 or TRBV12-4 and J usage is TRBJ1-1, with no clear D. V lost 5 bases, J lost 0 bases, and 10 bases lay in between. The CDR3 loop spans 14 amino acids. In nucleotides, the CDR3 is TGTGCCAGCAGTCCCCTGTCGGTGAACACTGAAGCTTTCTTT. Its translation: CASSPLSVNTEAFF.

This clonotype was picked up many times. The chain is built from TRBV6-5 and TRBJ1-2; unclear D gene. Looked up from germline, CDR1 is MNHEY and CDR2 is SVGAGI. The CDR3 is 14 residues long. Trimming shortened V by 2 bases and J by 7 bases, and 14 bases separated the two germline ends. The DNA for the CDR3 is TGTGCCAGCAGTTACACCGACAAGGGAGCTGGCTACACCTTC. It codes for CASSYTDKGAGYTF.

This clonotype was found many times. V usage is TRBV4-2 and J usage is TRBJ2-5; 8 positions match TRBD2. The CDR3 covers 17 residues. V lost 0 bases and J lost 5; bases outside the gene matches: 11. Looked up from germline, CDR1 is LGHNA and CDR2 is YNFKEQ. The CDR3 here is CASSQDLGASGRETQYF. The CDR3 DNA reads TGTGCCAGCAGCCAAGATCTCGGGGCTAGCGGGCGGGAGACCCAGTACTTC.

V gene TRBV20-1 combines with J gene TRBJ2-7; 10 bases line up with TRBD2. Per the germline V gene, CDR1 is DFQATT and CDR2 is SNEGSKA (reference sequence). CDR3 length: 17 residues. V was clipped by 1 base and J by 3 bases; unmatched bases: 12. The CDR3 DNA reads as TGCAGTGCTAGAGGTAGCGGGGGGACCCATCACTTCTACGAGCAGTACTTC. Its protein product is CSARGSGGTHHFYEQYF.

This clonotype has ten or more counts. This sequence joins TRBV5-1 and TRBJ2-7, with 9 bases matching TRBD1. The CDR3 runs to 13 residues. The germline gives CDR1 SGHRS, CDR2 YFSETQ. The ends lost 3 bases at V and 4 bases at J; junction bases unmatched: 2. In DNA form, the CDR3 reads TGCGCCAGCAGCTCCGGGACAGGGTACGAGCAGTACTTC. This sequence encodes CASSSGTGYEQYF. Combining the CDR3 with reference TRBV5-1 and TRBJ2-7 gives the whole variable domain KAGVTQTPRYLIKTRGQQVTLSCSPISGHRSVSWYQQTPGQGLQFLFEYFSETQRNKGNFPGRFSGRQFSNSRSEMNVSTLELGDSALYLCASSSGTGYEQYFGPGTRLTVT.

This clonotype was found many times. The DNA for the CDR3 is TGTGCCAGCAGCCAAGATCTGGCATCAATATCTGAAGCTTTCTTT. Its translation: CASSQDLASISEAFF. This rearrangement joins TRBV3-1 to TRBJ1-1; no clear D gene. This CDR3 has 15 amino acids. Between the trimmed V and J ends, which lost 0 bases and 6 bases, there was a span of 14 bases. Germline lookup yields CDR1 LGHDT and CDR2 YNNKEL (reference sequence).

A word on this clonotype: Relative to the germline gene, one junction end is altered; a read error may explain this. This sequence joins TRBV7-7 and TRBJ2-3; TRBD2 might be the D (5 bases). The CDR3 has 13 amino acids. The germline CDR1 and CDR2 sequences are SSHAT and FNYEAQ (reference sequence). The CDR3 DNA follows: TGTGCTAGCAGTTTCGGGGAGACAGATACGCAGTATTTT. It codes for CASSFGETDTQYF. Full variable domain (rest looked up from reference TRBV7-7 and TRBJ2-3): GAGVSQSPRYKVTKRGQDVTLRCDPISSHATLYWYQQALGQGPEFLTYFNYEAQPDKSGLPSDRFSAERPEGSISTLTIQRTEQRDSAMYRCASSFGETDTQYFGPGTRLTVL.

This clonotype was counted between two and nine times. The J gene is TRBJ1-1, the V gene TRBV27, with 10 bases fitting TRBD1. Germline V gene data show CDR1 as MNHEY and CDR2 as SMNVEV (reference sequence). J lost 11 bases, V lost 6 bases, and 12 bases had no gene match. This CDR3 has 14 amino acids. CDR3 protein: CASSPRDRGVRAFF. In nucleotides, the CDR3 is TGTGCCAGCAGCCCCAGGGACAGGGGTGTTCGGGCTTTCTTT.

V gene TRBV18 combines with J gene TRBJ2-7; D not certain. In germline, CDR1 is KGHSH, CDR2 LQKENI. CDR3 length: 14 amino acids. The V gene lost 1 base and the J gene lost 0 bases, with 7 bases spanning the gap. The CDR3 sequence is CASSPHADSYEQYF. As DNA, the CDR3 is TGTGCCAGCTCACCACATGCGGACTCCTACGAGCAGTACTTC.

The V call is TRBV25-1, the J call TRBJ2-7; no clear D gene. Germline CDR1 and CDR2: MGHDK and SYGVNS. V lost 4 bases and J 4 bases, leaving 5 bases between the germline ends. This CDR3 region has 11 residues. The CDR3 protein is CASSGLYEQYF. CDR3 DNA sequence: TGTGCCAGCAGTGGTCTGTACGAGCAGTACTTC.

The chain carries TRBV18 and TRBJ1-6; D call uncertain. The length of the CDR3 is 15 residues. Germline V gene lookup returns CDR1 KGHSH and CDR2 LQKENI. V gave up 2 bases and J gave up 8 bases, with 13 bases separating them. The CDR3 spells CASSPGWGSDSPLHF. The CDR3 DNA follows: TGTGCCAGCTCACCAGGATGGGGATCGGATTCACCCCTCCACTTT.

Many counts were recorded for this clonotype. The chain couples TRBV29-1 to TRBJ2-3; no definite D call. V shed 5 bases and J shed 0 bases, with 12 bases lying between them. Looked up from germline, CDR1 is SQVTM and CDR2 is ANQGSEA. CDR3 length: 14 amino acids. The CDR3 region is CSVQVGSSTDTQYF. The CDR3 bases are TGCAGCGTTCAAGTCGGTTCTAGCACAGATACGCAGTATTTT.

The rearrangement uses TRBV7-9 and TRBJ2-2; D unclear. Germline loops: CDR1 SEHNR, CDR2 FQNEAQ (reference sequence). This CDR3 is 16 amino acids long. V dropped 2 bases and J dropped 5 bases, with 15 bases sitting between them. The chain's CDR3 is CASSLNWARLTGELFF. In nucleotides, the CDR3 is TGTGCCAGCAGCTTAAATTGGGCAAGGCTGACCGGGGAGCTGTTTTTT.

The rearrangement uses TRBV11-3 and TRBJ2-7; tentatively, D is TRBD2 (6 bases). This CDR3 spans 15 amino acids. V gave up 0 bases and J gave up 5 bases, with 14 bases separating them. Germline CDR1 reads SGHNT; CDR2 reads YENEEA. CDR3 sequence reads: CASSLDRWRDHEQYF. CDR3 bases: TGTGCCAGCAGCTTAGATCGGTGGAGGGATCACGAGCAGTACTTC.

V and J are TRBV7-9 and TRBJ2-7, with TRBD1 identical over 7 bases. The germline V gene encodes CDR1 SEHNR and CDR2 FQNEAQ (reference sequence). The CDR3 is made up of 15 amino acids. With 5 bases clipped from V and 0 bases from J, the junction kept 7 bases outside the gene matches. The CDR3 coding sequence is TGTGCCAGCAGCAACAGACAGGGCAGCTCCTACGAGCAGTACTTC. It translates to CASSNRQGSSYEQYF.

The chain links TRBV20-1 to TRBJ2-7; no clear D. The germline gives CDR1 DFQATT, CDR2 SNEGSKA (reference sequence). Trimming removed 0 bases from V and 4 bases from J, with 10 bases in between. This CDR3 spans 13 amino acids. CDR3 sequence reads: CSARENHIYEQYF. Written as DNA, the CDR3 is TGCAGTGCTAGAGAGAACCATATTTACGAGCAGTACTTC.

This clonotype was detected a few times. V usage is TRBV20-1 and J usage is TRBJ2-7, with 9 bases fitting TRBD1. The CDR3 is made up of 14 amino acids. The V segment lost 6 bases and the J segment 4 bases; nucleotides outside the gene matches: 10. Germline-derived CDR1 and CDR2 are DFQATT and SNEGSKA (reference sequence). The CDR3 loop reads CSARDRALGYEQYF. DNA for the CDR3: TGCAGTGCCAGGGACAGGGCCCTTGGGTACGAGCAGTACTTC.